This record covers a single T cell receptor beta chain. This entry is derived from a study of blood T cell repertoires in COVID-19. Study overall: Material from acute and convalescent COVID-19 was sourced from the United States, Italy and Spain.

Sequencing used immunoSEQ multiplex PCR; TCRdb keeps in-frame clones, though not all of them. This table holds roughly 500,000 clones, 85% to 90% found once. Sequenced sample: peripheral blood. The clonotype comes from a man between 18 and 35 years old with COVID-19, enrolled during active disease.

The chain's CDR3 is CASSVVSIGELFF. The CDR3, as DNA: TGCGCCAGCAGCGTTGTTTCCATCGGGGAGCTGTTTTTT. This chain links TRBV5-1 with TRBJ2-2; D is unclear. Trimming shortened V by 4 bases and J by 7 bases, and 11 bases separated the two germline ends. CDR1 and CDR2 (germline): SGHRS, YFSETQ. The CDR3 consists of 13 residues.